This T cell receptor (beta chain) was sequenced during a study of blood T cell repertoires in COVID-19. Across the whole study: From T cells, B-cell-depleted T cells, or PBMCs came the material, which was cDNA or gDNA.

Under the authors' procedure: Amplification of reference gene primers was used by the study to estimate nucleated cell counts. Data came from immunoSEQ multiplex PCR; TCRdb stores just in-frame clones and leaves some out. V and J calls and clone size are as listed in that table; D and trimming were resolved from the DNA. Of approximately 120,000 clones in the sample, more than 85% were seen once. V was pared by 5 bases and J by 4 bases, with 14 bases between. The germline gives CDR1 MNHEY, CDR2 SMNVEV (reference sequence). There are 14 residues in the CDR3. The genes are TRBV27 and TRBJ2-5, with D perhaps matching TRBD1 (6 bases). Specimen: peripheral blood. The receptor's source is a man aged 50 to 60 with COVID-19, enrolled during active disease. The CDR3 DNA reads TGTGCCAGCAGTCCCTACAGGGCAGGAGAGACCCAGTACTTC. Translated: CASSPYRAGETQYF.